This T cell receptor (beta chain) came from a study of blood T cell repertoires in COVID-19. Study-wide context: Sources were T cells, B-cell-depleted T cells, or PBMCs; the material itself was cDNA or gDNA.

Profiling relied on immunoSEQ multiplex PCR, and the TCRdb table lists in-frame clones only, not all of them. The sample carries 300,000 to 400,000 clones, about 89% recorded once. Germline CDR1 reads MNHEY; CDR2 reads SVGAGI. V gave up 6 bases and J gave up 2 bases, with 13 bases separating them. CDR3 length: 14 residues. V gene TRBV6-5 combines with J gene TRBJ1-2; D is uncertain. Specimen: peripheral blood. The clonotype comes from a woman in her forties or fifties who had recovered from COVID-19. CDR3 loop: CASRARPTNYGYTF. In DNA form, the CDR3 reads TGTGCCAGCAGAGCCAGACCGACAAACTATGGCTACACCTTC.